This record looks at one T cell receptor (beta chain) sequence and its context. As yet, its antigen is unknown. CDR3 length: 15 amino acids. The germline V gene encodes CDR1 KGHSH and CDR2 LQKENI. V was cut by 2 bases and J by 5 bases, with 13 bases left in between. Expressed TCRB transcripts were sequenced because the entire RNA isolate underwent reverse transcription. Across stem cell-like memory T cell samples, reads averaged about 1 million. Repertoires were generated with immunoSEQ multiplex PCR, while TCRdb's copy carries only in-frame clones and drops some. The profile shows about 110,000 clones, around 40% of them singletons. The data were taken from a study of beta chain features in type 1 diabetes. Regarding the study as a whole: A pattern of fewer insertions and more deletions at VDJ junctions was seen in type 1 diabetes patients.

The chain couples TRBV18 to TRBJ2-1, with D possibly TRBD2 on 6 matching bases. This receptor was identified in a woman between 18 and 30 years old in good health. The material sequenced was stem cell memory CD4+ T cells from blood. The CDR3: CASSPYVSGDNEQFF. In DNA form, the CDR3 reads TGTGCCAGCTCACCATACGTCTCGGGGGACAATGAGCAGTTCTTC.